This T cell receptor (beta chain) was found in a study of CD8+ T cells in alopecia areata. Across the whole study: Treated patients swallowed 5 to 10 mg of oral tofacitinib twice daily.

Regarding this clone: Antigen specificity is unknown.

Broader study findings: Both scalp clonality and the expanded CD8+ clones among the top 100 showed a significant decrease with tofacitinib. Many expanded lesional clones remained in scalp and blood on tofacitinib. Only one nonresponder was present, which leaves the link between baseline CD8+ expansion and response uncertain.

Treatment: oral pan-JAK inhibitor, 5-10 mg twice daily. In each case, RNA was isolated and then reverse transcribed into cDNA as the sequencing template. Here immunoSEQ multiplex PCR was the method, and the copy in TCRdb shows in-frame clones only, minus some. The top ten clones hold more than 1% of a sample with some 190,000 clones, over 60% of them seen once. This sample comprised CD4+ T cells sorted from blood, obtained around week 46, from a patient treated with tofacitinib. This clonotype was obtained from a human donor with alopecia areata.

This CDR3 reads CAWTGVSYEQYF. CDR3 DNA: TGTGCCTGGACAGGGGTTTCCTACGAGCAGTACTTC. This chain links TRBV30 with TRBJ2-7, with D possibly matching TRBD1 (6 bases). The length of the CDR3 is 12 residues. The germline CDR1 and CDR2 sequences are GTSNPN and SVGIG (reference sequence). Between the trimmed V and J ends, which lost 4 bases and 1 base, there was a span of 8 bases.